This T cell receptor beta chain appears in the sequencing data of a study of cytomegalovirus exposure and HLA in healthy donors. About the research overall: Within the Caucasian-associated ancestry cluster were roughly 79% of the roughly 400 genotyped donors.

The V and J ends lost 6 bases and 4 bases respectively, with 16 bases between them. The CDR3 loop spans 15 amino acids. Per the germline V gene, CDR1 is MDHEN and CDR2 is SYDVKM. Whole-study findings and limits: Fewer N-insertions than the roughly 650-donor mean were reportedly shown by an Asian-associated ancestry cluster in a later analysis. Analyzed later, most CMV-associated TCR beta chains appeared HLA-restricted.

Healthy bone marrow donors made up the donor group. 60 Vbeta and 13 Jbeta primers were used in PCR. The data were produced by immunoSEQ multiplex PCR, yet TCRdb's version contains in-frame clones alone and is incomplete. This table has approximately 100,000 clones, 75% to 85% appearing once. Comments on this clone: The target antigen is unknown. Other DNA sequences in this sample translate to the same CDR3.

Source material: PBMCs. The receptor's source is a man between 18 and 29 years old in good health and CMV-seronegative. The chain has TRBV28 and TRBJ1-3, with no clear D. Written as DNA, the CDR3 is TGTGCCAGCAGCTTACCGGGGAAAGTAGGAAACACCATATATTTT. Amino acids: CASSLPGKVGNTIYF. The full variable domain, with the rest looked up from reference TRBV28 and TRBJ1-3, is DVKVTQSSRYLVKRTGEKVFLECVQDMDHENMFWYRQDPGLGLRLIYFSYDVKMKEKGDIPEGYSVSREKKERFSLILESASTNQTSMYLCASSLPGKVGNTIYFGEGSWLTVV.